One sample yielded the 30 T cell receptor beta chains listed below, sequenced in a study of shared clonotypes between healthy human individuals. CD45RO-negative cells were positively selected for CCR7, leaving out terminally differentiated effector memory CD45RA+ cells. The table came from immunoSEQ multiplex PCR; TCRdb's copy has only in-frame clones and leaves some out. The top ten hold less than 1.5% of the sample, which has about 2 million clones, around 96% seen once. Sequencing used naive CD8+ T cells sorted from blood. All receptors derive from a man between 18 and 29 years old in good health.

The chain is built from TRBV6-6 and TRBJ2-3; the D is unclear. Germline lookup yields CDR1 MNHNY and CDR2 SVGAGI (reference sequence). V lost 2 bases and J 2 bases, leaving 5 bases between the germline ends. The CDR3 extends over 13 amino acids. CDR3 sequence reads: CASSYRITDTQYF. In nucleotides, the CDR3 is TGTGCCAGCAGTTACAGGATCACAGATACGCAGTATTTT.

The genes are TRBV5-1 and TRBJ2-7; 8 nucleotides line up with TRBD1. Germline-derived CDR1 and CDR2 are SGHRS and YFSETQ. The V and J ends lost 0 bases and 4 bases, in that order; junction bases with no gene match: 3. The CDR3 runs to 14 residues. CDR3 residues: CASSLDTGGYEQYF. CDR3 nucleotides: TGCGCCAGCAGCTTGGATACAGGGGGGTACGAGCAGTACTTC.

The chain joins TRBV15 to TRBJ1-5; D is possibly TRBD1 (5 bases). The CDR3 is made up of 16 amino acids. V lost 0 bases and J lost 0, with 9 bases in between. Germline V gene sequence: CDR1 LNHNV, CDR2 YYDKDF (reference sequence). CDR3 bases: TGTGCCACCAGCAGAGATCGGGGGAGTAGCAATCAGCCCCAGCATTTT. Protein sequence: CATSRDRGSSNQPQHF. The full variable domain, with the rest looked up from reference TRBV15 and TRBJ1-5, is DAMVIQNPRYQVTQFGKPVTLSCSQTLNHNVMYWYQQKSSQAPKLLFHYYDKDFNNEADTPDNFQSRRPNTSFCFLDIRSPGLGDTAMYLCATSRDRGSSNQPQHFGDGTRLSIL.

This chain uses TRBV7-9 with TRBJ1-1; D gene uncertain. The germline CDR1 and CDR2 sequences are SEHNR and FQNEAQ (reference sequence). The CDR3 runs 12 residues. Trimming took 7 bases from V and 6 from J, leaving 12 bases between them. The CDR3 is CASTGLGAEAFF. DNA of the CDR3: TGTGCCAGCACCGGACTTGGCGCTGAAGCTTTCTTT.

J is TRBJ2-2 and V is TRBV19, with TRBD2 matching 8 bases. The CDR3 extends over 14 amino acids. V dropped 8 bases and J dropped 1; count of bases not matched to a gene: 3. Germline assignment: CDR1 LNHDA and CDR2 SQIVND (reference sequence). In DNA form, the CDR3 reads TGTGCCAGTGTAGCGGGATTGAACACCGGGGAGCTGTTTTTT. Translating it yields CASVAGLNTGELFF.

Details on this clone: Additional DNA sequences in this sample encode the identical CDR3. The DNA of the CDR3 is TGTGCCAGCAGTCGACAGGGAGACTATGGCTACACCTTC. This gives the protein CASSRQGDYGYTF. V gene TRBV13 combines with J gene TRBJ1-2; 7 bases are shared with TRBD1. Germline V lookup: CDR1 PRHDT, CDR2 FYEKMQ (reference sequence). The CDR3 length is 13 residues. Unmatched junction bases numbered 4, after V lost 6 bases and J lost 3 bases.

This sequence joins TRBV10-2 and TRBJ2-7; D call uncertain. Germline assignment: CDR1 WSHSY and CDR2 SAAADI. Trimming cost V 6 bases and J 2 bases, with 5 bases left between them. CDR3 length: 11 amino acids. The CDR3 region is CASSPAYEQYF. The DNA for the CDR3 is TGCGCCAGCAGCCCCGCCTACGAGCAGTACTTC.

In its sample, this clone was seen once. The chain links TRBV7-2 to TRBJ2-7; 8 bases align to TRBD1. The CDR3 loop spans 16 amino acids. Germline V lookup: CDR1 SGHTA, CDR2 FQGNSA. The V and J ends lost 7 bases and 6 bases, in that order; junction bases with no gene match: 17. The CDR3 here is CASTILVRSGGAEQYF. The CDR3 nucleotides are TGTGCCAGCACCATTCTCGTACGTTCAGGGGGCGCCGAGCAGTACTTC.

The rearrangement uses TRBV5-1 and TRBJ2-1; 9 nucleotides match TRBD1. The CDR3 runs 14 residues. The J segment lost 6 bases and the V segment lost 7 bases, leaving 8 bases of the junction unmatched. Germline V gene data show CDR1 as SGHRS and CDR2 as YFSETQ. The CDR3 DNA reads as TGCGCCAGCGATTCGGGACAGGGACCCAATGAGCAGTTCTTC. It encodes CASDSGQGPNEQFF.

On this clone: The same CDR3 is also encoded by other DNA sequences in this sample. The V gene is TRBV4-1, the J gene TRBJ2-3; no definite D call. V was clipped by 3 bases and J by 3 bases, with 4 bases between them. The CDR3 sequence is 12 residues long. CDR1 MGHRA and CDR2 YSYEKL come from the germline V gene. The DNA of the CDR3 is TGCGCCAGCAGCCACATTACAGATACGCAGTATTTT. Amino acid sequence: CASSHITDTQYF.

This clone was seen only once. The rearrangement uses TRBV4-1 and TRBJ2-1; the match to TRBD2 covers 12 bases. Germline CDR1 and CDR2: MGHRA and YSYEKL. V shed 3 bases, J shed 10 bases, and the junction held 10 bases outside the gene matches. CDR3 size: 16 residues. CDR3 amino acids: CASSHQPSGGGPEQFF. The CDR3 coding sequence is TGCGCCAGCAGCCACCAACCTAGCGGGGGGGGTCCGGAGCAGTTCTTC.

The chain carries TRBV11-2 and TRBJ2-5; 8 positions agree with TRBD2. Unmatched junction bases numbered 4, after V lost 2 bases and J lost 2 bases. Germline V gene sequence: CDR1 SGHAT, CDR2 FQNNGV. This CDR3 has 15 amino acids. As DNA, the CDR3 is TGTGCCAGCAGCTTAACCGGGACTAGTCAAGAGACCCAGTACTTC. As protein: CASSLTGTSQETQYF.

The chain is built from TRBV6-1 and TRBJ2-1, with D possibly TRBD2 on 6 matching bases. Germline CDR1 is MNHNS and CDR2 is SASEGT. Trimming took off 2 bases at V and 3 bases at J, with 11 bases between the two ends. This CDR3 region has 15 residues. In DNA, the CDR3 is TGTGCCAGCAGTGAATTTCGTAGCGGCTACAATGAGCAGTTCTTC. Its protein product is CASSEFRSGYNEQFF.

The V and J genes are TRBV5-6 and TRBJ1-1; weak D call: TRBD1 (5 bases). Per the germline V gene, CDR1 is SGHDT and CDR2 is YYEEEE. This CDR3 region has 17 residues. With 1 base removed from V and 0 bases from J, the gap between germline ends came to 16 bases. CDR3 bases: TGTGCCAGCAGCTTGAGTAAAGGGGAGGGGATGAACACTGAAGCTTTCTTT. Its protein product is CASSLSKGEGMNTEAFF.

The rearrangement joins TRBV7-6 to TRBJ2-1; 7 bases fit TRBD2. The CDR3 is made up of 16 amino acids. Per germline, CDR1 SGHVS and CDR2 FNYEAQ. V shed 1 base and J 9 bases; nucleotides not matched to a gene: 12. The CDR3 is CASSLGAGEGFGEQFF. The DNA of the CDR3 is TGTGCCAGCAGCTTAGGCGCCGGGGAGGGGTTTGGTGAGCAGTTCTTC.

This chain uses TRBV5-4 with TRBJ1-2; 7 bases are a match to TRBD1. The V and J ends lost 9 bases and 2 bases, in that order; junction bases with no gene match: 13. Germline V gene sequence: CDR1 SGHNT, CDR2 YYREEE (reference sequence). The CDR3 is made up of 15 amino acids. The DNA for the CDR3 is TGTGCCACCTGGGCGACAGGGAACTTCAACTATGGCTACACCTTC. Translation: CATWATGNFNYGYTF.

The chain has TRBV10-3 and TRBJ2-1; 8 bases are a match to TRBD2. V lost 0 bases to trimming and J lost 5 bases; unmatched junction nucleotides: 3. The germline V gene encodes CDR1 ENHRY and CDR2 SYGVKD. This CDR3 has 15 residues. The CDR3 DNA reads TGTGCCATCAGTGAGTCGAGCGGGGGTAACAATGAGCAGTTCTTC. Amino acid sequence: CAISESSGGNNEQFF.

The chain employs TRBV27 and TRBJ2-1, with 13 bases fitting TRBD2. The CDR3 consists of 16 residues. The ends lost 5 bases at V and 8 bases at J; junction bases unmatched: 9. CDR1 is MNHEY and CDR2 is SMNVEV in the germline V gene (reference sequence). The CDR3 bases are TGTGCCAGCAGTCGACTAGCGGGGGGATGGACGGATGAGCAGTTCTTC. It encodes CASSRLAGGWTDEQFF.

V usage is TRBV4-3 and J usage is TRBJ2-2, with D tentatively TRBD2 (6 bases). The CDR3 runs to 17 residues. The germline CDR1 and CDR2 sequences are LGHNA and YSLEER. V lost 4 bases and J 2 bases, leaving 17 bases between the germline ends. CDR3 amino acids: CASSPRLVGGNTGELFF. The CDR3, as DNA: TGCGCCAGCAGCCCGCGTCTGGTGGGAGGTAACACCGGGGAGCTGTTTTTT.

CDR3 loop: CACASSSYNEQFF. The CDR3 DNA reads as TGTGCCTGTGCCTCGAGCTCCTACAATGAGCAGTTCTTC. The chain is built from TRBV19 and TRBJ2-1; D gene uncertain. This CDR3 comprises 13 residues. Per the germline V gene, CDR1 is LNHDA and CDR2 is SQIVND (reference sequence). The ends were cut back, 11 bases at V and 0 bases at J, with 11 bases in the middle.

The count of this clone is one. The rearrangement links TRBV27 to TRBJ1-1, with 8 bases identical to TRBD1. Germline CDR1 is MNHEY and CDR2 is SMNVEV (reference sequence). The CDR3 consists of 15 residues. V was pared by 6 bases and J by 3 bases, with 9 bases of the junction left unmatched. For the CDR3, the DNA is TGTGCCAGCAGCAGATACAGGGGGTGGGACACTGAAGCTTTCTTT. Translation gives CASSRYRGWDTEAFF.

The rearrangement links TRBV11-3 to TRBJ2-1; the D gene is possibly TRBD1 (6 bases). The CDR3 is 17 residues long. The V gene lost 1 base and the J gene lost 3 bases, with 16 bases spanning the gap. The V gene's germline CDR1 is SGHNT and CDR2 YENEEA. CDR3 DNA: TGTGCCAGCAGCTTAGGGGGACGGCAGGGGCTCTACAATGAGCAGTTCTTC. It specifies CASSLGGRQGLYNEQFF. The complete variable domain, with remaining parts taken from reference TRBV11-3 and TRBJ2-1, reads EAGVVQSPRYKIIEKKQPVAFWCNPISGHNTLYWYLQNLGQGPELLIRYENEEAVDDSQLPKDRFSAERLKGVDSTLKIQPAELGDSAVYLCASSLGGRQGLYNEQFFGPGTRLTVL.

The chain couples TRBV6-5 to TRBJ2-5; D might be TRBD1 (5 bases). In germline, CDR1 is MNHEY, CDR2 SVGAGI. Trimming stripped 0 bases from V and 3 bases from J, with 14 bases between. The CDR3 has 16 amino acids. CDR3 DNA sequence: TGTGCCAGCAGTTACTCGAGTCAGGGTAGTGAAGAGACCCAGTACTTC. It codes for CASSYSSQGSEETQYF.

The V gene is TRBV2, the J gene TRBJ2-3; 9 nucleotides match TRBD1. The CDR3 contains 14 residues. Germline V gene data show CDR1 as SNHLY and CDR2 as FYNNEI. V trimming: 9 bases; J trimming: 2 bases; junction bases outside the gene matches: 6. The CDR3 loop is CASPGQGPTDTQYF. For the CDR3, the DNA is TGTGCCAGTCCGGGACAGGGACCCACAGATACGCAGTATTTT.

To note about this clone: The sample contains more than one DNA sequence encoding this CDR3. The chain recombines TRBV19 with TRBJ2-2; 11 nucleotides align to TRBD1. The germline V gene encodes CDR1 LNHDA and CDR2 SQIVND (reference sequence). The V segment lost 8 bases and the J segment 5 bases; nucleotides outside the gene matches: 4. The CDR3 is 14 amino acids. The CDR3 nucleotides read TGTGCCAGTGCGGGGACAGGGGGGACCGGGGAGCTGTTTTTT. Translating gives CASAGTGGTGELFF.

The CDR3 region is CASGFSGETQYF. The CDR3 DNA reads TGTGCTAGTGGTTTCTCTGGGGAGACCCAGTACTTC. This chain links TRBV12-5 with TRBJ2-5; the D is unclear. In germline, CDR1 is LGHNT, CDR2 FRNRAP. The V end lost 3 bases, the J end lost 5 bases, and 7 bases lay between the germline ends. The CDR3 runs 12 residues.

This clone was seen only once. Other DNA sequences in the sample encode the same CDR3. CDR3 bases: TGCAGCGTTGAAGACCCCAGGGGGTCCTACAATGAGCAGTTCTTC. Protein product: CSVEDPRGSYNEQFF. The rearrangement uses TRBV29-1 and TRBJ2-1, with 7 bases matching TRBD1. Trimming removed 0 bases from V and 1 base from J; junction bases left unmatched: 3. The length of the CDR3 is 15 residues. Per the germline V gene, CDR1 is SQVTM and CDR2 is ANQGSEA.

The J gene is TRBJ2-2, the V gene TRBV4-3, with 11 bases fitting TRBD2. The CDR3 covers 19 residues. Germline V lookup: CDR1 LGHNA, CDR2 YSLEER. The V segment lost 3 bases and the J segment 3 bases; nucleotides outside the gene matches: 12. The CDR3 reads CASSHPGALAGVYTGELFF. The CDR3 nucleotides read TGCGCCAGCAGCCATCCGGGGGCACTAGCGGGAGTCTACACCGGGGAGCTGTTTTTT.

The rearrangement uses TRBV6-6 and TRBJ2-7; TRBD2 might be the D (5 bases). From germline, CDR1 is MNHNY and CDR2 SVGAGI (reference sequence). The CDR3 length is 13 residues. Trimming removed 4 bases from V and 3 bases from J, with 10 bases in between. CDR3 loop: CASSSRTVYEQYF. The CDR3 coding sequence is TGTGCCAGCAGTTCTCGGACTGTCTACGAGCAGTACTTC.

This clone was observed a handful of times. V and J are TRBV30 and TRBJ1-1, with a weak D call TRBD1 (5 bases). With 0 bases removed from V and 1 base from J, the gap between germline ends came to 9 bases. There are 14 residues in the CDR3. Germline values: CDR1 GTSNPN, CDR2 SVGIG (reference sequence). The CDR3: CAWSVATGNTEAFF. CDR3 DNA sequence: TGTGCCTGGAGTGTAGCTACAGGGAACACTGAAGCTTTCTTT. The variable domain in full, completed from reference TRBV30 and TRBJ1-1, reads SQTIHQWPATLVQPVGSPLSLECTVEGTSNPNLYWYRQAAGRGLQLLFYSVGIGQISSEVPQNLSASRPQDRQFILSSKKLLLSDSGFYLCAWSVATGNTEAFFGQGTRLTVV.